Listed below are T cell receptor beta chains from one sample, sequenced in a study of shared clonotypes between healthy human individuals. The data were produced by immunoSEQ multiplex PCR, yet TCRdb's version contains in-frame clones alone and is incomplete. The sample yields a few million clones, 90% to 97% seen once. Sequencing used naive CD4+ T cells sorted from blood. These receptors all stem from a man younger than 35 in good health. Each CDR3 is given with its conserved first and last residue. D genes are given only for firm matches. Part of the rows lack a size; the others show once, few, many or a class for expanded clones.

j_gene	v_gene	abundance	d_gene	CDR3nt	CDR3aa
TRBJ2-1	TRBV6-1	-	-	TGTGCCAGCAGTGAAGTAGAGCGGAACCGCGATGAGCAGTTCTTC	CASSEVERNRDEQFF
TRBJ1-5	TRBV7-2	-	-	TGTGCCAGCAGCCGGGACCAAGTTCCCCCCCAGCATTTT	CASSRDQVPPQHF
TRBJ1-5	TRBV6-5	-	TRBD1	TGTGCCAGCAGTCCCGACAGGGGAAGCAATCAGCCCCAGCATTTT	CASSPDRGSNQPQHF
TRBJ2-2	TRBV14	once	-	TGTGCCAGCAGCCAAGATCGGCCTCCTGCCGGGGAGCTGTTTTTT	CASSQDRPPAGELFF
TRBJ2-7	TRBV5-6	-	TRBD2	TGTGCCAGCAGCTCTAGGACTAGCACAACCTACGAGCAGTACTTC	CASSSRTSTTYEQYF
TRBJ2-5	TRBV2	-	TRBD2	TGTGCCAGCAGACGGGAGGAAAAAGAGACCCAGTACTTC	CASRREEKETQYF
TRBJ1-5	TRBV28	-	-	TGTGCCAGCAGCCCGGCGGGGGCAGGAGTTCAGCCCCAGCATTTT	CASSPAGAGVQPQHF
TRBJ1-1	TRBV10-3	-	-	TGTGCCATCAGTGAAGGAAGGGGTTCAAACACTGAAGCTTTCTTT	CAISEGRGSNTEAFF
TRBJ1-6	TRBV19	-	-	TGTGCCAGTACCCTGGGGGTGAGCTCACCCCTCCACTTT	CASTLGVSSPLHF
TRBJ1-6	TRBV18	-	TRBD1	TGTGCCAGCTCACCCGGGACAGGGGGGAATTCACCCCTCCACTTT	CASSPGTGGNSPLHF
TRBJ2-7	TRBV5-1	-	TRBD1	TGCGCCAGCAGTTTGACAGGGGCGCGCGAGCAGTACTTC	CASSLTGAREQYF
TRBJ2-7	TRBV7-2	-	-	TGTGCCAGCAGCTTAGTGGCCACCAGCTCCTACGAGCAGTACTTC	CASSLVATSSYEQYF
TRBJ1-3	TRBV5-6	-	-	TGTGCCAGCAGCCCGGGACGGGGAAACACCATATATTTT	CASSPGRGNTIYF
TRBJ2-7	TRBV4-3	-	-	TGCGCCAGCAGCCAAGACCGGGCGGCTTGGGAGCAGTACTTC	CASSQDRAAWEQYF
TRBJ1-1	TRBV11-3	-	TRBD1	TGTGCCAGCAGCTCCGGACAGGGGAACACTGAAGCTTTCTTT	CASSSGQGNTEAFF
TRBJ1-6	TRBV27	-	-	TGTGCCAGCAGTCCGCCGAATTCACCCCTCCACTTT	CASSPPNSPLHF
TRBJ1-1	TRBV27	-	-	TGTGCCAGCAGTCCAAGATACAGGGTCATGAACACTGAAGCTTTCTTT	CASSPRYRVMNTEAFF
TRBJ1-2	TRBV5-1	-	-	TGCGCCAGCAGCTTAAACAATCGGGGCTACACCTTC	CASSLNNRGYTF
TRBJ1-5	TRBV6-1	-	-	TGTGCCAGCACCCCGGAGGAGTTCAATCAGCCCCAGCATTTT	CASTPEEFNQPQHF
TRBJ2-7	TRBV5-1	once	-	TGCGCCAGCAGCCGGGGACCCGACGGTTCAAGTTACGAGCAGTACTTC	CASSRGPDGSSYEQYF
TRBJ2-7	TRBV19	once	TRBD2	TGTGCCAGTCCGGCAACCGGGACTAGCGTAATATCTGGATCCTACGAGCAGTACTTC	CASPATGTSVISGSYEQYF
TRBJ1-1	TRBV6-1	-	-	TGTGCCAGCAACGTCAGGGGAGGCACTGAAGCTTTCTTT	CASNVRGGTEAFF
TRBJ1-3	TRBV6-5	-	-	TGTGCCAGCAGACCGGGGACTCAGGGAAACACCATATATTTT	CASRPGTQGNTIYF
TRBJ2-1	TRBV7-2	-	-	TGTGCCAGCAGCTTGATGGGGCTTCGGGCGACCCAGTTCTTC	CASSLMGLRATQFF
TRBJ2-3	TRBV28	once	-	TGTGCCAGCAGTTCCTCGGGGCCCAGTAGCACAGATACGCAGTATTTT	CASSSSGPSSTDTQYF
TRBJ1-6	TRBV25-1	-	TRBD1	TGTGCCAGCAGTGAATATGGTGGGACAGGAGCTAATTCACCCCTCCACTTT	CASSEYGGTGANSPLHF
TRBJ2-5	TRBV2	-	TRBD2	TGTGCCAGCAGAGACCACTTAGCGGGGGGGCGAGAGACCCAGTACTTC	CASRDHLAGGRETQYF
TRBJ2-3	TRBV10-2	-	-	TGCGCCAGCAGCGTAGAAGAGGGCTATGTGGGAGATGCGCAGTATTTT	CASSVEEGYVGDAQYF
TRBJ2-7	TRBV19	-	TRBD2	TGTGCCACTTCCTTGGGGACTAGCACCTACGAGCAGTACTTC	CATSLGTSTYEQYF
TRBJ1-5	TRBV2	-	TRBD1	TGTGCCAGCACCCTCCGGGACAGGTTAGGCAATCAGCCCCAGCATTTT	CASTLRDRLGNQPQHF
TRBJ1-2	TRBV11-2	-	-	TGTGCCAGCAGCTTAGGGCAGGGCGGCTACACCTTC	CASSLGQGGYTF
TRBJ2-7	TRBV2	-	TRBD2	TGTGCCAGCAGTCACCGGGGGGGATCCTACGAGCAGTACTTC	CASSHRGGSYEQYF
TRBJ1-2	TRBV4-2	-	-	TGTGCCAGCAGCCAAGATGTGGGGGAAAGTAACTATGGCTACACCTTC	CASSQDVGESNYGYTF
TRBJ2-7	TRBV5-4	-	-	TGTGCCAGCAGCCACAGAGTGGGGGGCAACTACGAGCAGTACTTC	CASSHRVGGNYEQYF
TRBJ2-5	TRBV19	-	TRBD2	TGTGCCAGTAGTGAACTAGCGGGAATAGAGACCCAGTACTTC	CASSELAGIETQYF
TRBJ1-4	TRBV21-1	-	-	TGTGCCAGCAGCAGCGACAGTGATTCTGAAAAACTGTTTTTT	CASSSDSDSEKLFF
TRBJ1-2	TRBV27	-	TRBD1	TGTGCCAGCAGTCCCCGGACAGGGAGGACTGGCGGCTACACCTTC	CASSPRTGRTGGYTF
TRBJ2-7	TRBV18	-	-	TGTGCCAGCTCCTCCATTTCGACCTCCTACGAGCAGTACTTC	CASSSISTSYEQYF
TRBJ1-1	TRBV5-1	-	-	TGCGCCAGCAGCTTGGTATGGGGGGCCCGAACTGAAGCTTTCTTT	CASSLVWGARTEAFF
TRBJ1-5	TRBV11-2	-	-	TGTGCCAGCAGCTTAGATCTAGGGGGGAATCAGCCCCAGCATTTT	CASSLDLGGNQPQHF
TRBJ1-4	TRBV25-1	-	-	TGTGCCAGCAGTGAGGCCGGGTCCCAGTTAAAACTGTTTTTT	CASSEAGSQLKLFF
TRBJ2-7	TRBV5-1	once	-	TGCGCCAGCAGTCCGGGACATTTGGTTTATGACGAGCAGTACTTC	CASSPGHLVYDEQYF
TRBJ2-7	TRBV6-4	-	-	TGTGCCAGCAGTGACTCGAAAGTAAGGGAGATTGTGTACTTC	CASSDSKVREIVYF
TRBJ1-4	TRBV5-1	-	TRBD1	TGCGCCAGCAGCGAGACAGGGGGCTTTGAAAAACTGTTTTTT	CASSETGGFEKLFF
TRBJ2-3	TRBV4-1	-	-	TGCGCCAGCGGTACAGGGTGGGTCACAGATACGCAGTATTTT	CASGTGWVTDTQYF
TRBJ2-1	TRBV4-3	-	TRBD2	TGCGCCAGCAGCCTTGTGACTAGCGGGAGAACCTACAATGAGCAGTTCTTC	CASSLVTSGRTYNEQFF
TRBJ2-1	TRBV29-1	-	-	TGCAGCGTTGAGGGCAGGGTCTCCTACAATGAGCAGTTCTTC	CSVEGRVSYNEQFF
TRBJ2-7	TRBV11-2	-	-	TGTGCCAGCAGCTTCGTAGGACCCCTCTACGAGCAGTACTTC	CASSFVGPLYEQYF
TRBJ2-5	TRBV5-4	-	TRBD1	TGTGCCAGCAGCCAGAGGACAGGAGTACAAGAGACCCAGTACTTC	CASSQRTGVQETQYF
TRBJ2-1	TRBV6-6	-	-	TGTGCCAGCAATTTAGCAGTTAGGCCGGGCCTTGAGCAGTTCTTC	CASNLAVRPGLEQFF
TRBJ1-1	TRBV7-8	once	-	TGTGCCAGCCGACGAACGGGGGTGAACACTGAAGCTTTCTTT	CASRRTGVNTEAFF
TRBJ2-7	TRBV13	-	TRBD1	TGTGCCAGCAGCTCAAGTGGGACAGGGGGCGAGCAGTACTTC	CASSSSGTGGEQYF
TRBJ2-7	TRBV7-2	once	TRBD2	TGTGCCAGCAGCATACTAGCGGGAGGTCCCTACGAGCAGTACTTC	CASSILAGGPYEQYF
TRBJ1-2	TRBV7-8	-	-	TGTGCCAGCAGCAAGGACAACAGCGTTAACTATGGCTACACCTTC	CASSKDNSVNYGYTF
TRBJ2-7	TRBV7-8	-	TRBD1	TGTGCCAGCAGCACCACAGGGGGCGACTTCTCCTACGAGCAGTACTTC	CASSTTGGDFSYEQYF
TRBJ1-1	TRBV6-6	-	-	TGTGCCAGCAGTTTGGGCACTGAAGCTTTCTTT	CASSLGTEAFF